This TCR beta chain was sequenced in a study of CXCR3-negative and CXCR3-positive naive CD8 T cells. Concerning this clonotype itself: Its antigen is not known.

Whole-study results and caveats: Similar TRBV-TRBJ usage characterized naive CXCR3-negative and CXCR3-positive cells; memory cells differed.

Libraries of TRB cDNA were made by 5' RACE and carried UMIs. TCRdb re-called the 5' RACE reads and gives one entry per CDR3 protein, without DNA. The data include about 43,000 distinct CDR3 sequences; the top ten clones carry approximately 14%. This sequence originates from a human donor in good health. Some clones in this sample may be carry-over from other donors' samples. The sequencing sample was made of memory CD8+ T cells from blood.

CDR3 loop: CASSLITGASDEQYF. The J gene is TRBJ2-7, the V gene TRBV7-9; TCRdb calls TRBD1, which cannot be checked without DNA. This CDR3 contains 15 residues. CDR1 and CDR2 from the germline V gene are SEHNR and FQNEAQ (reference sequence). The whole variable domain, filled in from reference TRBV7-9 and TRBJ2-7, reads DTGVSQNPRHKITKRGQNVTFRCDPISEHNRLYWYRQTLGQGPEFLTYFQNEAQLEKSRLLSDRFSAERPKGSFSTLEIQRTEQGDSAMYLCASSLITGASDEQYFGPGTRLTVT.